The 13 T cell receptor beta chains reported below all come from one sample, sequenced in a study of neoadjuvant nivolumab and ipilimumab in lung cancer (dated by TCRdb to the early 2020s). The time point label corresponds to: pretherapy, before neoadjuvant immune checkpoint inhibitors. Receptor libraries were prepared by the immunoSEQ multiplex PCR assay. The table comes from immuneACCESS by way of TCRdb, which keeps in-frame sequences with V and J called. Part of the clones is missing from these tables; in studies checked, under half for an unresolved V gene and the rest for unknown reasons. Within this sample are roughly 2,500 clones, with around 85% of them counted one time only. The ten largest clones represent 2.4% of the sample. The sample here was tumor tissue, taken before neoadjuvant nivolumab, alone or with ipilimumab. The receptor source for this set is an adult with non-small cell lung cancer.

The chain combines TRBV6-1 with TRBJ2-1; D could derive from TRBD1 or TRBD2 (5 bases each). CDR1 is MNHNS and CDR2 is SASEGT in the germline V gene. V lost 8 bases, J lost 6 bases, and 14 bases lay in between. This CDR3 is built from 13 residues. CDR3 sequence: CASSHLGANEQFF. The CDR3 nucleotides read TGTGCCAGCTCACACCTCGGGGCCAATGAGCAGTTCTTC.

The rearrangement links TRBV18 to TRBJ2-3, with a tentative D call TRBD2 (5 bases). CDR1 is KGHSH and CDR2 is LQKENI in the germline V gene. This CDR3 has 16 residues. Trimming left V 1 base short and J 2 bases short, with 13 bases between. The CDR3 nucleotides read TGTGCCAGCTCACCACGTTTGCGAGCGGACACAGATACGCAGTATTTT. Amino acids: CASSPRLRADTDTQYF.

The rearrangement uses TRBV11-3 and TRBJ2-7, with TRBD1 matching 8 bases. V was pared by 2 bases and J by 2 bases, with 5 bases of the junction left unmatched. The germline gives CDR1 SGHNT, CDR2 YENEEA. CDR3 length: 15 amino acids. Here the CDR3 DNA reads TGTGCCAGCAGCTTAAGGACAGGGTTAGCCTACGAGCAGTACTTC. Translating it yields CASSLRTGLAYEQYF.

This sequence joins TRBV7-6 and TRBJ2-7; a weak D match, TRBD1 (6 bases). Germline V gene lookup returns CDR1 SGHVS and CDR2 FNYEAQ. This CDR3 contains 12 residues. Deletions cut 2 bases from V and 4 bases from J, with 6 bases between. The CDR3 region is CASSLQGYEQYF. CDR3 sequence (DNA): TGTGCCAGCAGCTTACAGGGGTACGAGCAGTACTTC.

The chain employs TRBV6-5 and TRBJ2-7, with a possible D match to TRBD2 (6 bases). Germline V gene data show CDR1 as MNHEY and CDR2 as SVGAGI. V was pared by 4 bases and J by 2 bases, with 15 bases between. This CDR3 has 15 amino acids. CDR3 in DNA: TGTGCCAGCAGTTCCCCGAGGCGCGGGACCTACGAGCAGTACTTC. Encoded protein: CASSSPRRGTYEQYF.

The rearrangement joins TRBV29-1 to TRBJ2-3, with 7 bases that match TRBD2. The V and J ends lost 2 bases and 2 bases, in that order; junction bases with no gene match: 4. CDR3 length: 14 amino acids. Per germline, CDR1 SQVTM and CDR2 ANQGSEA. CDR3 nucleotides: TGCAGCGTTGAAAAAGCGGGACCCACAGATACGCAGTATTTT. Amino acid sequence: CSVEKAGPTDTQYF.

This chain links TRBV29-1 with TRBJ1-1; tentative D call: TRBD1 (5 bases). The germline gives CDR1 SQVTM, CDR2 ANQGSEA. V lost 7 bases to trimming and J lost 2 bases, with 14 bases between them. The CDR3 is made up of 13 amino acids. The CDR3 here is CSGERGTNTEAFF. The CDR3 DNA reads TGCAGCGGAGAAAGAGGGACCAACACTGAAGCTTTCTTT. Full variable domain (missing parts from reference TRBV29-1 and TRBJ1-1): SAVISQKPSRDICQRGTSLTIQCQVDSQVTMMFWYRQQPGQSLTLIATANQGSEATYESGFVIDKFPISRPNLTFSTLTVSNMSPEDSSIYLCSGERGTNTEAFFGQGTRLTVV.

V gene TRBV6-1 combines with J gene TRBJ2-7; D is possibly TRBD2 (5 bases). This CDR3 contains 14 residues. Germline V gene data show CDR1 as MNHNS and CDR2 as SASEGT. Trimming stripped 6 bases from V and 4 bases from J, with 16 bases between. The CDR3 DNA follows: TGTGCCAGCAGGAATACTAGGTTCCCTTACGAGCAGTACTTC. Its translation is CASRNTRFPYEQYF.

The rearrangement links TRBV6-1 to TRBJ2-7; D is unresolved. V was cut by 5 bases and J by 1 base, with 9 bases left in between. Germline V CDR1 and CDR2: MNHNS, SASEGT. This CDR3 comprises 13 residues. The CDR3: CASSLSESYEQYF. CDR3 nucleotides: TGTGCCAGCAGTCTCTCAGAATCCTACGAGCAGTACTTC.

This chain joins TRBV2 and TRBJ2-7; no clear D. The germline V gene has CDR1 SNHLY and CDR2 FYNNEI. Trimming shortened V by 4 bases and J by 0 bases, and 10 bases separated the two germline ends. The CDR3 runs 14 residues. As DNA, the CDR3 is TGTGCCAGCAGTGGGAGAGATAGCTCCTACGAGCAGTACTTC. It codes for CASSGRDSSYEQYF.

The chain recombines TRBV2 with TRBJ2-3; D is possibly TRBD1 (6 bases). V shed 4 bases and J shed 2 bases, with 16 bases lying between them. Per the germline V gene, CDR1 is SNHLY and CDR2 is FYNNEI. The CDR3 consists of 16 residues. CDR3: CASSGRTVLFTDTQYF. The DNA of the CDR3 is TGTGCCAGCAGTGGAAGGACAGTCCTCTTCACAGATACGCAGTATTTT.

The chain joins TRBV25-1 to TRBJ1-1; no clear D gene. In germline, CDR1 is MGHDK, CDR2 SYGVNS. The CDR3 consists of 15 residues. The V end was cut by 3 bases, the J end by 0 bases, with 11 bases between. This chain's CDR3 is CASSDAASMNTEAFF. The CDR3 nucleotides read TGTGCCAGCAGTGACGCAGCGTCCATGAACACTGAAGCTTTCTTT.

V and J are TRBV25-1 and TRBJ2-1, with TRBD2 matching 8 bases. The V segment lost 2 bases and the J segment 2 bases; nucleotides outside the gene matches: 5. CDR3 size: 16 residues. CDR1 and CDR2 (germline): MGHDK, SYGVNS. The DNA for the CDR3 is TGTGCCAGCAGTGAAAGTGGAGCGGGAGCCTACAATGAGCAGTTCTTC. This translates into CASSESGAGAYNEQFF.